This TCR beta chain originates from a study of CD8 T cells in Susac syndrome. The CDR3 runs to 15 residues. The V end was cut by 1 base, the J end by 7 bases, with 16 bases between. Germline CDR1 is MNHEY and CDR2 is SMNVEV (reference sequence). With random hexamers, 0.5 to 1 ug RNA was reverse transcribed. TCRdb itself ran the immunoSEQ multiplex PCR reads through MiXCR, one entry per CDR3 protein. The sample lists about 280,000 distinct CDR3 sequences, about 88% occurring once. Input material: CD8+ T cells from PBMCs. V usage is TRBV27 and J usage is TRBJ2-5; a possible D gene is TRBD2 (6 bases). This TCR was sampled from a human donor with multiple sclerosis. CDR3 in amino acids: CASSLLFGREATQYF. CDR3 sequence (DNA): TGTGCCAGCAGTTTATTGTTCGGGAGAGAGGCGACCCAGTACTTC.